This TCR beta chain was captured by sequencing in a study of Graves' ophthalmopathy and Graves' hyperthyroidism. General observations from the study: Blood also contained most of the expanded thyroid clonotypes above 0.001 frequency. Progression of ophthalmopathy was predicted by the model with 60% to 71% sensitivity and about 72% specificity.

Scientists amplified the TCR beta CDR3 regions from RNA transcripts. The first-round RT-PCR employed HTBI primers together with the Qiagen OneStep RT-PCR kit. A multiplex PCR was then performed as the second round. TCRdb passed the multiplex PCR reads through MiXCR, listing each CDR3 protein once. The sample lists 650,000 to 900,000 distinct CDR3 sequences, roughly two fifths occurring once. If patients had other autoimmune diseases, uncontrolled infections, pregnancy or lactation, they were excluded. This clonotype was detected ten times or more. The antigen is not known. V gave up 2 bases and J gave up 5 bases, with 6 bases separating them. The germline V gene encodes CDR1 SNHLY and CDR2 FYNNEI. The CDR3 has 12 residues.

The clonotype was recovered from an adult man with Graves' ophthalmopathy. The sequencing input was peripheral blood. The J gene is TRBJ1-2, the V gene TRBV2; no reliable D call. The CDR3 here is CASSEIAYGYTF. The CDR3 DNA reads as TGTGCCAGCAGTGAAATCGCTTATGGCTACACCTTC.